The clone carrying this TCR beta chain was detected many times. What it binds is not known. Authors' processing steps: Clinicopathological groups differed in CDR3, with these differences serving to build a distant-metastasis classifier for papillary thyroid cancer. TCRdb re-clonotyped the PCR reads through MiXCR. TCRdb, not the original authors, processed these V and J calls. The sample has tens of thousands of clones, about 13% seen once. This specimen comes from a study of metastatic and nonmetastatic thyroid tumors. Study-wide context: Samples came from malignant and benign thyroid patients, and repertoires were compared across blood and tumor or nodule tissue.

Patients were all untreated before their thyroid surgery. This CDR3 is 14 amino acids long. Germline lookup yields CDR1 KGHSH and CDR2 LQKENI. V shed 6 bases, J shed 3 bases, and the junction held 4 bases outside the gene matches. Findings and caveats of the study: Across blood and tumor, TCR beta diversity in malignant thyroid tumors was reportedly significantly higher than in benign nodules.

What was sequenced was blood. The rearrangement uses TRBV18 and TRBJ2-7; 11 positions match TRBD2. This clonotype originated in a female donor with papillary thyroid cancer or a benign thyroid nodule (not recorded which). Some clones in this sample may be carry-over from other donors' samples. The CDR3 region is CASSTSGNFYEQYF. CDR3 bases: TGTGCCAGCTCGACTAGCGGGAATTTCTACGAGCAGTACTTC.